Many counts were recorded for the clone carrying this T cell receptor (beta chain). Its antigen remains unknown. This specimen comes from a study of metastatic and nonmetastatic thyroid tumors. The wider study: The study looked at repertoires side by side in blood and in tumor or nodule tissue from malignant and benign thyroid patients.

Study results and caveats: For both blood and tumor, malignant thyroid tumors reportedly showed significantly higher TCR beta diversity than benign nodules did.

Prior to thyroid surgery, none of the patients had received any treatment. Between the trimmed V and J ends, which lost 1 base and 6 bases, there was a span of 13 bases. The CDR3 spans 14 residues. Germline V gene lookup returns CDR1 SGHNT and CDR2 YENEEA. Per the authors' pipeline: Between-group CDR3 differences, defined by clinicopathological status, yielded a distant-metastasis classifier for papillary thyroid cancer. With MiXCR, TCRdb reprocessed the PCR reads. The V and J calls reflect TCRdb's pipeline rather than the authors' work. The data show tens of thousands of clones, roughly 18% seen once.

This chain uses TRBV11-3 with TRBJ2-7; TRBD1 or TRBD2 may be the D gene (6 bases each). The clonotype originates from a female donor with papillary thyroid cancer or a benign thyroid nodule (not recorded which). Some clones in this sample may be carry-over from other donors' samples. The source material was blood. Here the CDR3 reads CASSLGYREAEQYF. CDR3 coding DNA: TGTGCCAGCAGCTTAGGCTACAGGGAGGCCGAGCAGTACTTC.